This T cell receptor beta chain was retrieved from a study of CD8 T cells in Susac syndrome. Random hexamers were used to reverse transcribe an amount of roughly 0.45 to 1 ug RNA. The authors amplified TCR beta CDR3 across 54 Vbeta and 13 Jbeta using immunoSEQ multiplex PCR. MiXCR, applied by TCRdb to the immunoSEQ multiplex PCR reads, yields one record per CDR3 protein. The sample records about 180,000 distinct CDR3 sequences, roughly 95% being singletons. Germline values: CDR1 LNHNV, CDR2 YYDKDF (reference sequence). The CDR3 spans 11 residues. Trimming cost V 7 bases and J 7 bases, with 11 bases left between them. TCR beta sequencing was performed on blood CD8+ and CD4+ T cells. Included as multiple sclerosis controls were treatment-naive patients who had stable or active relapsing-remitting disease.

This TCR was recovered from a human donor with multiple sclerosis. The sequencing input was CD8+ T cells from PBMCs. This sequence joins TRBV15 and TRBJ2-7; D possibly matches TRBD1 or TRBD2 (7 bases each). The CDR3 is CATKQGGEQYF. In DNA form, the CDR3 reads TGTGCCACCAAGCAGGGGGGGGAGCAGTACTTC.